This T cell receptor (beta chain) emerged from a study of Graves' ophthalmopathy and Graves' hyperthyroidism. Across the whole study: Peripheral blood was collected at initial diagnosis, before any treatment. Findings and limits, study-wide: Most clonotypes expanded in thyroid above 0.001 frequency were present in blood too.

Amplification targeted the TCR beta CDR3 regions, with RNA transcripts as the source material. First-round RT-PCR with HTBI primers preceded a second-round multiplex PCR. TCRdb fed the multiplex PCR reads into MiXCR, producing one record per CDR3 protein. This sample yields roughly 220,000 distinct CDR3 sequences, of which around 42% are seen a single time; around 43% belongs to the top ten. Between the trimmed V and J ends, which lost 3 bases and 2 bases, there was a span of 16 bases. Germline CDR1 and CDR2: SGHTA and FQGNSA. The CDR3 loop spans 16 amino acids. Thyroid ultrasound, orbital computed tomography, TRAb, serum thyroxine and clinical symptoms formed the basis of diagnosis. The authors used Ficoll-Paque density gradient centrifugation to separate PBMCs. The input was 7.5 to 10 ml of fresh peripheral blood. A word on this clonotype: Its antigen is undetermined.

Material for sequencing was peripheral blood. This receptor was identified in an adult man with Graves' ophthalmopathy. The V call is TRBV7-2, the J call TRBJ2-5; D may be TRBD2 (6 bases). CDR3 sequence: CASSLFAGRTQETQYF. The CDR3 DNA sequence: TGTGCCAGCAGCTTGTTTGCGGGGCGGACTCAAGAGACCCAGTACTTC.